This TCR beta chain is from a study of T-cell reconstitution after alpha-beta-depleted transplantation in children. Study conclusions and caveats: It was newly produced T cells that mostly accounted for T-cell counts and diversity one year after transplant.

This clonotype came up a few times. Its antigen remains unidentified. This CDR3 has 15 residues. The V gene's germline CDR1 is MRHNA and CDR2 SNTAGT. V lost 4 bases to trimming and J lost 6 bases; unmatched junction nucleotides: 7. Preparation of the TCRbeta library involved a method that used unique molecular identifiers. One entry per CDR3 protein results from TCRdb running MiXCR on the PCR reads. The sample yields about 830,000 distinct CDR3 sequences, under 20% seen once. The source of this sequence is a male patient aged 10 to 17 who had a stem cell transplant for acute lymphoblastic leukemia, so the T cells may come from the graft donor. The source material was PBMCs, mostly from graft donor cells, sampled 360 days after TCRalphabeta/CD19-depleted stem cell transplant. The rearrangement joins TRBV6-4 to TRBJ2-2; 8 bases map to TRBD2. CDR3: CASSAAGVAAGELFF. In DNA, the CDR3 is TGTGCCAGCAGTGCAGCGGGAGTGGCGGCCGGGGAGCTGTTTTTT.